The 4 T cell receptor beta chains given below trace back to one sample, sequenced in a study of untreated major depressive disorder. Some clones are missing from TCRdb's copy, which holds only in-frame ones; the method was immunoSEQ multiplex PCR. The data contain over 20,000 clones, about 93% of them singletons. Sequencing used CD4+ T cells from PBMCs. The receptors stem from a man aged 25-45 years in good health.

V usage is TRBV6-5 and J usage is TRBJ2-3; D gene uncertain. This CDR3 contains 12 residues. Germline CDR1 reads MNHEY; CDR2 reads SVGAGI. Trimming stripped 8 bases from V and 4 bases from J, with 10 bases between. The CDR3 region has the DNA TGTGCCAGCTCCGATGGGGCAGATACGCAGTATTTT. Its protein product is CASSDGADTQYF.

The chain has TRBV7-9 and TRBJ2-7; either TRBD1 or TRBD2 may fit D (5 bases each). Trimming cost V 10 bases and J 0 bases, with 13 bases left between them. Per the germline V gene, CDR1 is SEHNR and CDR2 is FQNEAQ (reference sequence). This CDR3 is built from 13 residues. The CDR3 spells CATQGPGSYEQYF. CDR3 DNA: TGTGCCACTCAGGGACCGGGCTCCTACGAGCAGTACTTC.

J is TRBJ1-4 and V is TRBV13, with D possibly matching TRBD1 (5 bases). This CDR3 has 16 residues. In germline, CDR1 is PRHDT, CDR2 FYEKMQ (reference sequence). Trimming cost V 5 bases and J 8 bases, with 21 bases left between them. The CDR3 sequence is CASSTGGAFGVEKLFF. DNA for the CDR3: TGTGCCAGCAGCACAGGCGGGGCATTCGGGGTGGAAAAACTGTTTTTT.

The CDR3: CASSLGRRGPETQYF. The CDR3 coding sequence is TGCGCCAGCAGCTTGGGCCGGCGGGGCCCCGAGACCCAGTACTTC. This chain joins TRBV5-1 and TRBJ2-5, with D maybe TRBD2 (6 bases). The germline V gene has CDR1 SGHRS and CDR2 YFSETQ. This CDR3 comprises 15 residues. With 0 bases removed from V and 5 bases from J, the gap between germline ends came to 14 bases.